This record looks at one TCR beta chain sequence and its context. V lost 4 bases to trimming and J lost 6 bases, with 10 bases between them. This CDR3 region has 12 residues. CDR1 is MNHEY, CDR2 SVGEGT, per germline. TCRdb re-derived calls from the 5' RACE reads in MiXCR, one entry per CDR3 protein. The table lists approximately 52,000 distinct CDR3 sequences, about 15% of them singletons. These data originate in a study of early T cells in non-severe SARS-CoV-2 infection. The clonotype comes from an adult who was a healthcare worker with PCR-confirmed SARS-CoV-2 infection or an uninfected control (not recorded which). The chain combines TRBV6-2 or TRBV6-3 with TRBJ2-7; no firm D call. The specimen was whole blood, collected at baseline. CDR3 protein: CASSSPLSEQYF. Written as DNA, the CDR3 is TGTGCCAGCAGTTCCCCTTTATCCGAGCAGTACTTC.